The 14 T cell receptor beta chains presented below share a single source sample, sequenced in a study of cytomegalovirus exposure and HLA in healthy donors. The PCR employed 60 Vbeta primers together with 13 Jbeta primers. Generated by immunoSEQ multiplex PCR, the TCRdb table keeps only in-frame clones and is missing some. The sample carries 150,000 or so clones, approximately 81% recorded once. The sequencing input was PBMCs. These receptors were collected from a man in his fifties or sixties in good health and CMV-seropositive.

This clone has just one count. This rearrangement joins TRBV4-1 to TRBJ1-3; TRBD1 matches 7 bases. Trimming cost V 3 bases and J 2 bases; bases outside gene matches: 7. This CDR3 has 16 residues. CDR1 is MGHRA, CDR2 YSYEKL, per germline. CDR3 residues: CASSHQGENAGNTIYF. The CDR3 DNA follows: TGCGCCAGCAGCCACCAGGGGGAAAACGCTGGAAACACCATATATTTT.

The chain recombines TRBV18 with TRBJ1-1; no definite D call. CDR1 is KGHSH and CDR2 is LQKENI in the germline V gene. The CDR3 runs 14 residues. V was trimmed by 6 bases and J by 1 base, leaving 12 bases between them. The CDR3 coding sequence is TGTGCCAGCTCCTTAACGGAGCGGAACACTGAAGCTTTCTTT. It translates to CASSLTERNTEAFF.

The chain recombines TRBV28 with TRBJ2-7; a possible D gene is TRBD2 (5 bases). The germline V gene encodes CDR1 MDHEN and CDR2 SYDVKM. V was clipped by 4 bases and J by 6 bases, with 22 bases between them. CDR3 length: 16 residues. CDR3 sequence reads: CASSSTPQGSFGEQYF. CDR3 DNA sequence: TGTGCCAGCAGTTCCACCCCTCAAGGGAGTTTTGGCGAGCAGTACTTC.

V gene TRBV11-1 combines with J gene TRBJ2-3, with 8 positions matching TRBD2. The trim removed 3 bases at V and 3 bases at J, leaving 8 bases unmatched. This CDR3 is 16 amino acids long. CDR1 is SGHAT and CDR2 is FQDESV in the germline V gene (reference sequence). The CDR3 reads CASSFRKRETTDTQYF. The CDR3 DNA is TGTGCCAGCAGCTTTCGGAAGCGGGAGACGACAGATACGCAGTATTTT.

The chain recombines TRBV11-2 with TRBJ1-2; maybe TRBD1 (5 bases). CDR1 is SGHAT and CDR2 is FQNNGV in the germline V gene. The V end was cut by 5 bases, the J end by 0 bases, with 13 bases between. The CDR3 loop spans 15 amino acids. The CDR3 DNA is TGTGCCAGCAGCCCACCGGGGGGAGCTAACTATGGCTACACCTTC. Its protein is CASSPPGGANYGYTF.

This clone has just a few counts. The chain employs TRBV27 and TRBJ2-1; no clear D. The length of the CDR3 is 13 residues. V shed 4 bases and J shed 5 bases, with 9 bases lying between them. The V gene's germline CDR1 is MNHEY and CDR2 SMNVEV (reference sequence). CDR3 region: CASSWAGNNEQFF. CDR3 sequence (DNA): TGTGCCAGCAGTTGGGCAGGAAACAATGAGCAGTTCTTC.

The V and J genes are TRBV27 and TRBJ2-3; 11 nucleotides match TRBD1. The germline gives CDR1 MNHEY, CDR2 SMNVEV (reference sequence). CDR3 length: 17 amino acids. V gave up 5 bases and J gave up 2 bases; unmatched junction bases: 9. The CDR3 region is CASSLPGDRGTTDTQYF. In DNA form, the CDR3 reads TGTGCCAGCAGTCTCCCAGGGGACAGGGGGACCACAGATACGCAGTATTTT.

The chain combines TRBV5-1 with TRBJ2-2; 7 bases agree with TRBD2. The CDR3 covers 16 residues. Germline values: CDR1 SGHRS, CDR2 YFSETQ. V was pared by 4 bases and J by 3 bases, with 9 bases of the junction left unmatched. DNA for the CDR3: TGCGCCAGCAGCGCCAGCGGGATCCGGGACACCGGGGAGCTGTTTTTT. Translation gives CASSASGIRDTGELFF. Based on the CDR3 plus reference TRBV5-1 and TRBJ2-2, the full variable domain is KAGVTQTPRYLIKTRGQQVTLSCSPISGHRSVSWYQQTPGQGLQFLFEYFSETQRNKGNFPGRFSGRQFSNSRSEMNVSTLELGDSALYLCASSASGIRDTGELFFGEGSRLTVL.

V usage is TRBV2 and J usage is TRBJ1-5; possibly TRBD1 for D (5 bases). Germline CDR1 reads SNHLY; CDR2 reads FYNNEI. CDR3 length equals 13 residues. V lost 8 bases and J lost 6, with 14 bases in between. CDR3 coding DNA: TGTGCCAGCTGCCCGGGGGATAGTCAGCCCCAGCATTTT. This encodes CASCPGDSQPQHF.

V is TRBV4-3 and J is TRBJ2-1; D is undetermined. Trimming pared 0 bases from V and 1 base from J, leaving 7 bases between. Germline V lookup: CDR1 LGHNA, CDR2 YSLEER. CDR3 size: 15 residues. The CDR3 DNA reads TGCGCCAGCAGCCAAGAAACTTGGTCCTACAATGAGCAGTTCTTC. Its protein product is CASSQETWSYNEQFF.

The chain employs TRBV5-8 and TRBJ2-1; D is undetermined. V was shortened by 0 bases and J by 4 bases, with 5 bases between the two germline ends. The CDR3 has 13 amino acids. Germline V gene data show CDR1 as SGHTS and CDR2 as YDEGEE. The CDR3 coding sequence is TGTGCCAGCAGCTTGGACGGTTACAATGAGCAGTTCTTC. Translated, it gives CASSLDGYNEQFF.

The CDR3 DNA is TGCGCCAGCGGAGCCCAGCCCTCTGGGGCCAACGTCCTGACTTTC. This gives the protein CASGAQPSGANVLTF. The rearrangement uses TRBV10-1 and TRBJ2-6, with no clear D. The CDR3 runs to 15 residues. V lost 8 bases and J lost 0, with 11 bases in between. Germline CDR1 WNHNN, CDR2 SYGVQD (reference sequence).

This chain joins TRBV9 and TRBJ1-1; a possible D gene is TRBD1 (5 bases). Germline V gene data show CDR1 as SGDLS and CDR2 as YYNGEE. CDR3 length: 16 residues. Deletions cut 3 bases from V and 5 bases from J, with 20 bases between. CDR3 bases: TGTGCCAGCAGCGCATCAGGGAACCGAATGAGGACTGAAGCTTTCTTT. As protein: CASSASGNRMRTEAFF.

V and J are TRBV5-4 and TRBJ2-7, with D unclear. V gave up 0 bases and J gave up 4 bases, with 5 bases separating them. This CDR3 contains 12 residues. CDR1 and CDR2 from the germline V gene are SGHNT and YYREEE (reference sequence). The CDR3 loop reads CASSLGHYEQYF. The CDR3 DNA is TGTGCCAGCAGCTTGGGACATTACGAGCAGTACTTC.